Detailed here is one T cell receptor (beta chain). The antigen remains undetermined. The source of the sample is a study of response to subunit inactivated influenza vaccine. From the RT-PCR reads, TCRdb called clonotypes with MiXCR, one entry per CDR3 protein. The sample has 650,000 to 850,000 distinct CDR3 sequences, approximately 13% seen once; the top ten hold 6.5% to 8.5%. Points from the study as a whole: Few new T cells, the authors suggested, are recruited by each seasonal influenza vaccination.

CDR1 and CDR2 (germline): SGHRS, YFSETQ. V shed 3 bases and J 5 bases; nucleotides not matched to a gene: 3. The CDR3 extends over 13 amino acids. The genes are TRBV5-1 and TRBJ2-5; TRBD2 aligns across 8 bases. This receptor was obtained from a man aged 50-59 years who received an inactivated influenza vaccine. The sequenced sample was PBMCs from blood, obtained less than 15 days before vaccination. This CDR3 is CASSSQRGETQYF. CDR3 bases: TGCGCCAGCAGCTCCCAGCGGGGGGAGACCCAGTACTTC.